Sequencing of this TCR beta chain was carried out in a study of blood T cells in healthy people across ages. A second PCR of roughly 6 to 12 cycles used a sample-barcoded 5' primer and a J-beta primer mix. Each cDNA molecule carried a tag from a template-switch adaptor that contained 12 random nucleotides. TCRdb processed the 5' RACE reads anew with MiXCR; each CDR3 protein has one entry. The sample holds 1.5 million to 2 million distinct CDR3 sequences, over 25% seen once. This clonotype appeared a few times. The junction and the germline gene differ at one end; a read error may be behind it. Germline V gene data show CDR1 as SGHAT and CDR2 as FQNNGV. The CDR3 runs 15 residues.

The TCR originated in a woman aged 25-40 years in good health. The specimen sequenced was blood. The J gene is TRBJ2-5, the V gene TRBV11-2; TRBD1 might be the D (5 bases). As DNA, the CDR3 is TGTGCCAGCAGCTTAGGGGATGTAGGGGATGAGACCCTGTACTTC. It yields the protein CASSLGDVGDETLYF.